This T cell receptor beta chain originates from a study of OX40 agonist ivuxolimab in advanced cancers. Across the study: Three patients showed partial responses: one hepatocellular carcinoma and two cutaneous melanoma cases. General observations from the study: By week 6 at 0.1 to 3.0 mg/kg, blood CD4+ and CD8+ T cells had expanded clonally.

Only in-frame clones appear in the TCRdb table, and some are missing; sequencing was by immunoSEQ multiplex PCR. The data contain approximately 59,000 clones, 88% of them singletons. In the case of this clone: Antigen specificity is unknown.

The CDR3 has 14 amino acids. Germline V gives CDR1 SQVTM, CDR2 ANQGSEA. V lost 6 bases to trimming and J lost 4 bases; unmatched junction nucleotides: 4. Autoimmune disease history or systemic immunosuppression excluded patients. Blood got drawn at baseline, again on cycle 4 day 1, and then on cycle 7 day 1. The TCR comes from an adult with an advanced solid tumor such as melanoma, head and neck, liver or kidney cancer. Sequencing was performed on CD4+ or CD8+ T cells sorted from blood, taken in a trial of the OX40 agonist ivuxolimab. J is TRBJ2-3 and V is TRBV29-1; 13 bases are a match to TRBD2. CDR3 coding DNA: TGCAGCGTCCCACTAGCGGGAGGGGCAGATACGCAGTATTTT. This codes for CSVPLAGGADTQYF.